This T cell receptor beta chain came from a study of cytomegalovirus exposure and HLA in healthy donors. Study-wide results and limits: 164 TCR beta chains were listed as cytomegalovirus-associated.

On this clone: Its antigen is undetermined.

When sampled, the donors appeared nominally healthy, though they likely had unrecorded immune exposures. 13 Jbeta primers and 60 Vbeta primers were used for the PCR. Original handling: Later, an analysis found 80 million or so unique TCR beta chains, and approximately 10 million of these were shared. Assay: immunoSEQ multiplex PCR; the TCRdb copy retains only in-frame clones and omits some. V, J and clone size were drawn from that table, and D and trimming were deduced from the DNA. The table records tens of thousands of clones, 60% to 75% of them present only once. The ends were cut back, 4 bases at V and 1 base at J, with 4 bases in the middle. From germline, CDR1 is MNHNY and CDR2 SVGAGI (reference sequence). The CDR3 spans 12 residues.

The V and J genes are TRBV6-6 and TRBJ1-1; D gene unclear. The clonotype was recovered from a male donor in good health and CMV-seropositive. Sequencing was done on a sample of PBMCs. CDR3 amino acids: CASSFRNTEAFF. CDR3 nucleotide sequence: TGTGCCAGCAGTTTTAGGAACACTGAAGCTTTCTTT.